In its sample, the clone carrying this T cell receptor (beta chain) was seen many times. The antigen is unknown. This entry comes from a study of CD8 T cells in ankylosing spondylitis. The V gene end was trimmed by 6 bases and the J gene end by 5 bases; junction bases not matched to a gene: 9. The CDR3 spans 13 residues. CDR1 and CDR2 (germline): DFQATT, SNEGSKA (reference sequence). Overall study findings and caveats: Matched synovial fluid from ankylosing spondylitis patients was reported to be enriched for disease-linked clones. Seemingly characteristic of ankylosing spondylitis blood was a TCR beta motif consisting of eight highly homologous variants.

TCRdb reprocessed the 5' RACE reads with MiXCR, giving one entry per CDR3 protein. Of approximately 220,000 distinct CDR3 sequences listed, more than 9% are singletons. The specimen sequenced was blood, either unsorted or a sorted T cell fraction (not recorded which). The genes are TRBV20-1 and TRBJ1-1; 7 bases align to TRBD1. This receptor was obtained from a male donor with ankylosing spondylitis or in good health (not recorded which). CDR3 nucleotide sequence: TGCAGTGCCCCCAGACAGGGCCAAACTGAAGCTTTCTTT. Translating gives CSAPRQGQTEAFF.